These T cell receptor beta chains were read from a single sample in a study of shared clonotypes between healthy human individuals. Here immunoSEQ multiplex PCR was the method, and the copy in TCRdb shows in-frame clones only, minus some. The sample carries around 640,000 clones, around 96% recorded once. The specimen sequenced was naive CD8+ T cells sorted from blood. The receptor source for this set is a woman aged 25 to 39 in good health. The conserved cysteine and the conserved F or W are not part of the CDR3 here. A D gene is named only where the DNA matches it firmly.

v_call cdr3_length d_call cdr3_aa
TRBV5-4 15 - ASSQPLERGNPYEQY
TRBV6-5 12 - ASSYTGTQETQY
TRBV13 16 - ASSTTDYRVANTGELF
TRBV27 10 TRBD2 ASRRGDGEQY
TRBV7-9 14 TRBD2 ASSSVGGGPANEQF
TRBV28 11 - ASSFSESYEQY
TRBV9 12 - ASSVWGSSYEQY
TRBV5-6 12 TRBD1 ASSLTQGYYEQY
TRBV6-6 12 - ASSYSTGTTEAF
TRBV7-9 9 - ASSSYTEAF
TRBV7-9 12 - ASIGGLLADTQY
TRBV7-8 11 - ASSLNSGYEQY
TRBV13 16 - ASSWGDRRLNANYGYT
TRBV20-1 9 - SASAIYGYT
TRBV5-1 15 - ASSLVAGPSGANVLT
TRBV7-9 11 TRBD1 ASSSDRVYEQY
TRBV11-1 10 - ASSISWEKLF
TRBV10-1 11 - ASSDPDSDEQF
TRBV15 12 TRBD2 ATSRAGGQETQY
TRBV19 11 - ASRGAGSQPQH
TRBV6-1 13 - ASTAGRLGGNEQF
TRBV5-1 17 TRBD2 ASSLGLAGPFSLEETQY
TRBV6-6 13 - ASSYSTGGNQPQH
TRBV14 11 TRBD2 ASRLAGYNEQF
TRBV28 14 TRBD2 ASSFSGLAGDNEQF
TRBV7-2 15 - ASSLGKEVVAGNTIY
TRBV4-1 9 - ASSQGYEAF
TRBV20-1 9 - SARWTAEAF
TRBV7-8 11 - ASSSVAAETQY